These 32 T cell receptor beta chains share one sample of origin, sequenced in a study of identifying expanded T cells in peripheral blood. TCRdb's table, derived via immunoSEQ multiplex PCR, lists solely in-frame clones and lacks some. The repertoire has 95,000 or so clones, around 86% of them found once; the top ten carry 4.5% to 7%. Sequenced material: blood. These receptors were collected from a person aged 18 to 70 in good health.

The chain has TRBV5-1 and TRBJ2-7, with 7 bases fitting TRBD1. The CDR3 has 16 amino acids. The V gene's germline CDR1 is SGHRS and CDR2 YFSETQ. Unmatched junction bases numbered 13, after V lost 4 bases and J lost 3 bases. CDR3 DNA: TGCGCCAGCAGCGTCGGACAGGCCAGCTGGTTCTACGAGCAGTACTTC. This encodes CASSVGQASWFYEQYF.

V and J are TRBV7-2 and TRBJ1-1; D call uncertain. Trimming removed 5 bases from V and 1 base from J, with 8 bases in between. Germline V gene lookup returns CDR1 SGHTA and CDR2 FQGNSA. The CDR3 is made up of 13 amino acids. CDR3 bases: TGTGCCAGCAGCACACACAGGAACACTGAAGCTTTCTTT. Translation gives CASSTHRNTEAFF. The full variable domain, in which reference TRBV7-2 and TRBJ1-1 provide the parts outside the CDR3, is GAGVSQSPSNKVTEKGKDVELRCDPISGHTALYWYRQSLGQGLEFLIYFQGNSAPDKSGLPSDRFSAERTGGSVSTLTIQRTQQEDSAVYLCASSTHRNTEAFFGQGTRLTVV.

The chain uses TRBV7-7 and TRBJ1-3, with D uncertain. The CDR3 is 16 residues long. The germline V and J ends were trimmed by 5 bases and 3 bases, with 17 bases remaining between them. Germline CDR1 is SSHAT and CDR2 is FNYEAQ (reference sequence). In DNA form, the CDR3 reads TGTGCCAGCAGCCCCTCAGGTGCAGGCGATGGAAACACCATATATTTT. Amino acids: CASSPSGAGDGNTIYF.

This chain uses TRBV2 with TRBJ1-1; TRBD1 matches 9 bases. This CDR3 is 15 amino acids long. The junction had 7 bases not matched to a gene; V was cut back by 5 bases and J by 3 bases. From germline, CDR1 is SNHLY and CDR2 FYNNEI. The CDR3 region is CASSQQGADDTEAFF. For the CDR3, the DNA is TGTGCCAGCAGTCAACAGGGGGCAGACGACACTGAAGCTTTCTTT.

This sequence joins TRBV19 and TRBJ1-2, with unresolved D. Germline-derived CDR1 and CDR2 are LNHDA and SQIVND (reference sequence). The V end lost 10 bases, the J end lost 5 bases, and 26 bases lay between the germline ends. The CDR3 covers 16 residues. CDR3 sequence reads: CATKGPSPYLPYGYTF. The DNA of the CDR3 is TGTGCCACCAAAGGCCCCTCACCATACCTCCCTTATGGCTACACCTTC.

V usage is TRBV6-5 and J usage is TRBJ2-1; weak D call: TRBD1 (7 bases). The CDR3 consists of 13 residues. Trimming removed 7 bases from V and 7 bases from J, with 14 bases in between. Germline-derived CDR1 and CDR2 are MNHEY and SVGAGI. Here the CDR3 DNA reads TGTGCCAGCAAAAAGACAGGGAGGAATGAGCAGTTCTTC. It yields the protein CASKKTGRNEQFF.

The table lists this clone with a few counts. V gene TRBV19 combines with J gene TRBJ1-5; 9 bases agree with TRBD1. V shed 3 bases and J 7 bases; nucleotides not matched to a gene: 4. This CDR3 is 14 amino acids long. Per germline, CDR1 LNHDA and CDR2 SQIVND (reference sequence). CDR3 sequence (DNA): TGTGCCAGTAGTATGGACAGGGGTATCCAGCCCCAGCATTTT. Translation gives CASSMDRGIQPQHF.

This clone was counted ten times or more. The chain uses TRBV5-6 and TRBJ1-1, with D possibly matching TRBD1 (6 bases). The V gene's germline CDR1 is SGHDT and CDR2 YYEEEE. Trimming cost V 4 bases and J 2 bases, with 9 bases left between them. This CDR3 is 13 amino acids long. The CDR3 protein is CASSTDSNTEAFF. DNA for the CDR3: TGTGCCAGCAGCACGGACAGCAACACTGAAGCTTTCTTT.

The V gene is TRBV9, the J gene TRBJ1-1; D is ambiguous. With 0 bases removed from V and 3 bases from J, the gap between germline ends came to 3 bases. There are 12 residues in the CDR3. The germline gives CDR1 SGDLS, CDR2 YYNGEE. The CDR3 DNA follows: TGTGCCAGCAGCGTAGCGGACACTGAAGCTTTCTTT. It yields the protein CASSVADTEAFF.

The count of this clone is one. The chain joins TRBV5-1 to TRBJ2-5, with 8 bases matching TRBD2. The CDR3 length is 15 residues. In germline, CDR1 is SGHRS, CDR2 YFSETQ. The V and J ends lost 5 bases and 4 bases, in that order; junction bases with no gene match: 10. The CDR3 DNA sequence: TGCGCCAGCAGAAAGCGGGGGCGGGTACTAGAGACCCAGTACTTC. It codes for CASRKRGRVLETQYF.

The CDR3 loop reads CASTVASGNYGYTF. The CDR3 DNA sequence: TGTGCCAGCACGGTAGCCTCAGGGAACTATGGCTACACCTTC. V and J are TRBV6-1 and TRBJ1-2, with a weak D call TRBD1 (5 bases). This CDR3 spans 14 amino acids. Trimming left V 7 bases short and J 2 bases short, with 14 bases between. The germline V gene encodes CDR1 MNHNS and CDR2 SASEGT.

There are a few counts of this clone. The J gene is TRBJ2-1, the V gene TRBV10-1; 9 bases match TRBD1. Trimming took 5 bases from V and 0 from J; bases not matched to a gene: 5. CDR1 and CDR2 from the germline V gene are WNHNN and SYGVQD (reference sequence). This CDR3 has 16 residues. The CDR3 bases are TGCGCCAGCAGTACAGGGGGCTTTCGCTCCTACAATGAGCAGTTCTTC. Its protein product is CASSTGGFRSYNEQFF.

This chain connects TRBV7-2 to TRBJ1-1; TRBD1 is a possible D gene (5 bases). The germline gives CDR1 SGHTA, CDR2 FQGNSA. Trimming took off 1 base at V and 4 bases at J, with 13 bases between the two ends. The CDR3 runs 15 residues. CDR3 protein: CASSLEGGVATEAFF. CDR3 sequence (DNA): TGTGCCAGCAGCTTAGAGGGAGGGGTTGCCACTGAAGCTTTCTTT.

This clone was counted a single time. V and J are TRBV5-6 and TRBJ1-4; 8 bases are shared with TRBD1. Per the germline V gene, CDR1 is SGHDT and CDR2 is YYEEEE. The CDR3 runs to 19 residues. After removal of 3 bases from V and 7 bases from J, the junction contained 20 bases not matched to a gene. CDR3 amino acids: CASSSGIGRQGSLSEKLFF. CDR3 coding DNA: TGTGCCAGCAGCTCTGGGATCGGACGACAGGGGAGTCTATCTGAAAAACTGTTTTTT.

This clone was detected only once. V and J are TRBV2 and TRBJ2-2; D unresolved. The V gene lost 7 bases and the J gene lost 0 bases, with 6 bases spanning the gap. Per the germline V gene, CDR1 is SNHLY and CDR2 is FYNNEI. This CDR3 is 13 amino acids long. CDR3 in DNA: TGTGCCAGCACCCCCCCGAACACCGGGGAGCTGTTTTTT. Its translation is CASTPPNTGELFF.

The chain links TRBV6-1 to TRBJ1-6; unclear D gene. Germline V gene lookup returns CDR1 MNHNS and CDR2 SASEGT. This CDR3 spans 14 amino acids. The V end lost 11 bases, the J end lost 3 bases, and 14 bases lay between the germline ends. This CDR3 reads CASAGGLYNSPLHF. The CDR3 bases are TGTGCCTCCGCGGGCGGACTCTATAATTCACCCCTCCACTTT.

This clone was observed a handful of times. The gene calls are TRBV19 and TRBJ1-5; D unclear. Germline V CDR1 and CDR2: LNHDA, SQIVND (reference sequence). The CDR3 runs 13 residues. V lost 4 bases to trimming and J lost 7 bases, with 11 bases between them. The CDR3 region has the DNA TGTGCCAGTAGTACACAACTTTGGCAGCCCCAGCATTTT. Protein: CASSTQLWQPQHF.

The rearrangement links TRBV27 to TRBJ2-7; no firm D call. The V end lost 2 bases, the J end lost 2 bases, and 10 bases lay between the germline ends. The CDR3 totals 14 residues. Germline CDR1 is MNHEY and CDR2 is SMNVEV (reference sequence). CDR3: CASSLEARTYEQYF. The CDR3 coding sequence is TGTGCCAGCAGTTTAGAGGCCAGAACCTACGAGCAGTACTTC.

The genes are TRBV18 and TRBJ1-1; 10 bases align to TRBD1. In germline, CDR1 is KGHSH, CDR2 LQKENI. The CDR3 covers 16 residues. J gave up 10 bases and V 2 bases, and 13 bases lay outside the gene matches. In nucleotides, the CDR3 is TGTGCCAGCTCACCAAGGGTCCTGACAGGGGGCTTAGGAGCTTTCTTT. Translation: CASSPRVLTGGLGAFF.

J is TRBJ1-1 and V is TRBV30; possibly TRBD1 for D (6 bases). The germline gives CDR1 GTSNPN, CDR2 SVGIG (reference sequence). V shed 4 bases and J shed 3 bases, with 12 bases lying between them. This CDR3 has 13 residues. As DNA, the CDR3 is TGTGCCTGGACTGGGGGGCCTCACACTGAAGCTTTCTTT. Encoded protein: CAWTGGPHTEAFF.

This clone was seen a few times. The CDR3 region has the DNA TGTGCCAGCAGCAAATACACAGGGAACTACGAGCAGTACTTC. Translating it yields CASSKYTGNYEQYF. This chain links TRBV5-4 with TRBJ2-7, with TRBD1 as a possible D gene (6 bases). The germline V gene has CDR1 SGHNT and CDR2 YYREEE (reference sequence). V lost 4 bases and J lost 3, with 14 bases in between. The CDR3 totals 14 residues.

A word on this clone: At one end, the junction sequence differs from germline, possibly due to a read error. CDR3 coding DNA: TGTGCCACCAGTGTAAGGGGGTTGAGGGCTAATGAAAAACTGTTTTTT. Protein product: CATSVRGLRANEKLFF. The chain joins TRBV6-1 to TRBJ1-4, with a tentative D call TRBD1 (6 bases). The CDR3 totals 16 residues. Germline CDR1 is MNHNS and CDR2 is SASEGT.

V is TRBV6-1 and J is TRBJ2-7; possible D gene TRBD2, 6 bases. Germline CDR1 reads MNHNS; CDR2 reads SASEGT. Trimming shortened V by 6 bases and J by 0 bases, and 15 bases separated the two germline ends. The CDR3 consists of 15 residues. The CDR3 here is CASREGTMSSYEQYF. The CDR3 DNA reads as TGTGCCAGCAGGGAGGGGACCATGAGCTCCTACGAGCAGTACTTC.

This clone was found once. The chain has TRBV5-6 and TRBJ1-4; D unclear. V was pared by 0 bases and J by 6 bases, with 6 bases between. Germline V gene lookup returns CDR1 SGHDT and CDR2 YYEEEE. This CDR3 is 13 amino acids long. The CDR3 loop reads CASSLVVHEKLFF. DNA of the CDR3: TGTGCCAGCAGCTTGGTGGTACATGAAAAACTGTTTTTT.

This clone was counted only a few times. The V and J genes are TRBV6-6 and TRBJ1-6; 9 bases agree with TRBD1. J lost 11 bases, V lost 5 bases, and 7 bases had no gene match. Germline CDR1 is MNHNY and CDR2 is SVGAGI (reference sequence). The CDR3 sequence is 14 residues long. This chain's CDR3 is CASSTGGSRAPLHF. The CDR3 coding sequence is TGTGCCAGCAGTACAGGGGGCTCACGTGCACCCCTCCACTTT.

The J gene is TRBJ1-2, the V gene TRBV4-3; no firm D call. Trimming removed 0 bases at V and 3 bases at J, with 14 bases between. The CDR3 runs to 16 residues. Germline-derived CDR1 and CDR2 are LGHNA and YSLEER. CDR3 bases: TGCGCCAGCAGCCAAGACTTCGAACGGGAGGACTATGGCTACACCTTC. This translates into CASSQDFEREDYGYTF.

The CDR3 spells CASSGQIYNSPLHF. CDR3 coding DNA: TGTGCCAGCTCAGGACAGATCTATAATTCACCCCTCCACTTT. The chain has TRBV6-1 and TRBJ1-6, with D perhaps matching TRBD1 (6 bases). This CDR3 comprises 14 residues. In germline, CDR1 is MNHNS, CDR2 SASEGT. Trimming shortened V by 8 bases and J by 3 bases, and 11 bases separated the two germline ends.

This chain links TRBV19 with TRBJ2-1; TRBD2 matches 8 bases. The CDR3 contains 15 residues. CDR1 is LNHDA, CDR2 SQIVND, per germline (reference sequence). The V segment lost 4 bases and the J segment 8 bases; nucleotides outside the gene matches: 10. CDR3: CASSTTSGPRDEQFF. CDR3 bases: TGTGCCAGTAGTACCACTAGCGGTCCTCGGGATGAGCAGTTCTTC. The complete variable domain, with remaining parts taken from reference TRBV19 and TRBJ2-1, reads DGGITQSPKYLFRKEGQNVTLSCEQNLNHDAMYWYRQDPGQGLRLIYYSQIVNDFQKGDIAEGYSVSREKKESFPLTVTSAQKNPTAFYLCASSTTSGPRDEQFFGPGTRLTVL.

This chain links TRBV5-1 with TRBJ1-2, with 7 bases fitting TRBD1. This CDR3 comprises 17 residues. Germline V gene lookup returns CDR1 SGHRS and CDR2 YFSETQ. Unmatched junction bases numbered 15, after V lost 6 bases and J lost 1 base. The CDR3 bases are TGCGCCAGCAATCCGGGAACAGGGGATTCAGTTAACTATGGCTACACCTTC. Amino acids: CASNPGTGDSVNYGYTF.

The chain uses TRBV7-2 and TRBJ2-2; 9 nucleotides agree with TRBD2. The CDR3 has 13 amino acids. CDR1 is SGHTA, CDR2 FQGNSA, per germline. V shed 5 bases and J 7 bases; nucleotides not matched to a gene: 2. The CDR3 coding sequence is TGTGCCAGCAGCCCGCGGGGGGGCGGGGAGCTGTTTTTT. Protein product: CASSPRGGGELFF.

This clone was found many times. This chain links TRBV6-1 with TRBJ1-3; TRBD1 is a possible D gene (6 bases). Trimming took 6 bases from V and 4 from J, leaving 16 bases between them. CDR3 length equals 15 residues. Germline lookup yields CDR1 MNHNS and CDR2 SASEGT. The CDR3 DNA follows: TGTGCCAGCAGCCGACGGGGGCGTTCGGGAAACACCATATATTTT. This encodes CASSRRGRSGNTIYF.

CDR3 in amino acids: CASSSTGYSYEQYF. CDR3 bases: TGTGCCAGCAGCTCGACAGGGTACTCCTACGAGCAGTACTTC. The chain has TRBV7-2 and TRBJ2-7; 7 bases align to TRBD1. The CDR3 loop spans 14 amino acids. V was clipped by 4 bases and J by 0 bases; unmatched bases: 3. Germline assignment: CDR1 SGHTA and CDR2 FQGNSA.